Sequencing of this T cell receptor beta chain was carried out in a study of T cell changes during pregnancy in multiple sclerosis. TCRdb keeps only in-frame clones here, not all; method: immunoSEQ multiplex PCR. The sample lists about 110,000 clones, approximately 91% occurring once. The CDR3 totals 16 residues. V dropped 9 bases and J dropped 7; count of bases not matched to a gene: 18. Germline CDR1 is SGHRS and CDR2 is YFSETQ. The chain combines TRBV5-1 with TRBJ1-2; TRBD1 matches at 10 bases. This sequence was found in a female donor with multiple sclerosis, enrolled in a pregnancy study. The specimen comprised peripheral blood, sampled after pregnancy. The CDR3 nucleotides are TGCGCCACACGAACCGGGACAGGGGCAACTTGGGGTGGCTACACCTTC. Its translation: CATRTGTGATWGGYTF.